This T cell receptor beta chain emerged from a study of blood T cell repertoires in COVID-19. Study-level background: From T cells, B-cell-depleted T cells, or PBMCs came the material, which was cDNA or gDNA.

The authors' processing: Nucleated cell number was recorded as an estimate derived from reference gene primer amplification. TCRdb keeps only in-frame clones here, not all; method: immunoSEQ multiplex PCR. V, J and clone size are taken as reported in that table, and D and trimming were inferred from the DNA itself. The sample consists of around 94,000 clones, 87% of them appearing once. Germline V gene lookup returns CDR1 GTSNPN and CDR2 SVGIG (reference sequence). The V and J ends lost 4 bases and 1 base respectively, with 10 bases between them. This CDR3 spans 13 amino acids. The sequenced material came from peripheral blood. The sequence was obtained from a man aged 50 to 59 with active COVID-19. The chain carries TRBV30 and TRBJ1-1; D remains unclear. The CDR3 spells CAWIRLGNTEAFF. DNA for the CDR3: TGTGCCTGGATTCGACTAGGGAACACTGAAGCTTTCTTT.